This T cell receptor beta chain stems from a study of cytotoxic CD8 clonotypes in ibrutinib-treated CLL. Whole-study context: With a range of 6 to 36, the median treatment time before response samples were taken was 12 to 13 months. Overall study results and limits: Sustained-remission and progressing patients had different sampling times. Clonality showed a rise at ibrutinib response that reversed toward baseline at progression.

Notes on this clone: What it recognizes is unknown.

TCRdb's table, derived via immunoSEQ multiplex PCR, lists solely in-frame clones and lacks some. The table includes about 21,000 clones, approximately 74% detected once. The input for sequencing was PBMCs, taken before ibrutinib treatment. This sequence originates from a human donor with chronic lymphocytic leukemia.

CDR3: CAWSGNGQGNEKLFF. CDR3 in DNA: TGTGCCTGGAGTGGGAATGGACAGGGGAATGAAAAACTGTTTTTT. This chain joins TRBV30 and TRBJ1-4, with 9 bases lining up with TRBD1. V shed 1 base and J 5 bases; nucleotides not matched to a gene: 5. CDR1 is GTSNPN and CDR2 is SVGIG in the germline V gene (reference sequence). This CDR3 is 15 amino acids long.